Listed here are 21 T cell receptor beta chains from one sample, sequenced in a study of control samples from healthy donors and cancer patients. Clones were sequenced by immunoSEQ multiplex PCR, and TCRdb holds only the in-frame ones, with some missing. The table has 75,000 to 100,000 clones, 80% to 90% seen once. The specimen sequenced was blood. The receptors derive from a man aged 25-45 years in good health.

This clone appeared a single time. The CDR3 loop reads CASSDTGQFYEQYF. In nucleotides, the CDR3 is TGTGCCAGCAGCGACACCGGACAGTTTTACGAGCAGTACTTC. J is TRBJ2-7 and V is TRBV27; D possibly corresponds to TRBD1 (6 bases). This CDR3 is built from 14 residues. V dropped 6 bases and J dropped 4 bases, with 16 bases sitting between them. Germline CDR1 and CDR2: MNHEY and SMNVEV (reference sequence).

The chain uses TRBV5-1 and TRBJ2-7, with 8 bases aligning to TRBD2. V was pared by 4 bases and J by 0 bases, with 12 bases of the junction left unmatched. There are 17 residues in the CDR3. In germline, CDR1 is SGHRS, CDR2 YFSETQ. The CDR3 DNA sequence: TGCGCCAGCAGCCTCATGGTGGAGCGGGGGAACTCCTACGAGCAGTACTTC. Translation: CASSLMVERGNSYEQYF.

The V call is TRBV29-1, the J call TRBJ1-5; no firm D call. This CDR3 has 13 amino acids. Trimming stripped 6 bases from V and 0 bases from J, with 9 bases between. In germline, CDR1 is SQVTM, CDR2 ANQGSEA. This CDR3 reads CSVSGASNQPQHF. In nucleotides, the CDR3 is TGCAGCGTGTCGGGAGCTAGCAATCAGCCCCAGCATTTT.

V is TRBV18 and J is TRBJ2-4; D is undetermined. CDR3 size: 16 residues. CDR1 is KGHSH and CDR2 is LQKENI in the germline V gene. Trimming removed 1 base from V and 0 bases from J, with 10 bases in between. The CDR3 nucleotides are TGTGCCAGCTCACCACGGTCGCCCCTAGCCAAAAACATTCAGTACTTC. Its translation is CASSPRSPLAKNIQYF.

This CDR3 is CATSGNDRGPQTNYGYTF. The DNA for the CDR3 is TGTGCCACCAGTGGGAACGACAGGGGGCCTCAGACTAACTATGGCTACACCTTC. The rearrangement links TRBV24-1 to TRBJ1-2, with 10 positions matching TRBD1. This CDR3 has 18 amino acids. V shed 5 bases, J shed 0 bases, and the junction held 11 bases outside the gene matches. Germline lookup yields CDR1 KGHDR and CDR2 SFDVKD.

This chain links TRBV5-5 with TRBJ2-7; D possibly corresponds to TRBD1 (6 bases). V was shortened by 6 bases and J by 4 bases, with 14 bases between the two germline ends. Germline V gives CDR1 SGHKS, CDR2 YYEKEE (reference sequence). The CDR3 runs 13 residues. The chain's CDR3 is CASNPMGAYEQYF. Written as DNA, the CDR3 is TGTGCCAGCAACCCCATGGGGGCTTACGAGCAGTACTTC.

J is TRBJ2-7 and V is TRBV5-6; 12 bases are a match to TRBD2. This CDR3 contains 15 residues. Germline CDR1 SGHDT, CDR2 YYEEEE. Trimming took 2 bases from V and 3 from J; bases not matched to a gene: 3. The CDR3 sequence: CASSFMTSGSYEQYF. The DNA of the CDR3 is TGTGCCAGCAGCTTCATGACTAGCGGGAGCTACGAGCAGTACTTC.

The chain's CDR3 is CASGLLGGGLGKNIQYF. The CDR3, as DNA: TGTGCCAGCGGCCTATTAGGCGGGGGACTTGGCAAAAACATTCAGTACTTC. The V gene is TRBV7-2, the J gene TRBJ2-4; 7 positions match TRBD2. The V gene end was trimmed by 8 bases and the J gene end by 3 bases; junction bases not matched to a gene: 16. The germline V gene encodes CDR1 SGHTA and CDR2 FQGNSA. The CDR3 runs to 17 residues.

V usage is TRBV27 and J usage is TRBJ1-1; TRBD1 is a possible D gene (5 bases). This CDR3 is built from 16 residues. CDR1 is MNHEY, CDR2 SMNVEV, per germline (reference sequence). Trimming shortened V by 0 bases and J by 6 bases, and 17 bases separated the two germline ends. The CDR3 region is CASSLSGDFHGAEAFF. Here the CDR3 DNA reads TGTGCCAGCAGTTTATCGGGGGACTTCCACGGGGCTGAAGCTTTCTTT.

The chain uses TRBV5-6 and TRBJ1-1; perhaps TRBD1 as D (6 bases). Looked up from germline, CDR1 is SGHDT and CDR2 is YYEEEE. The CDR3 has 14 residues. V lost 2 bases and J lost 3, with 11 bases in between. The CDR3 is CASSFLGADTEAFF. DNA of the CDR3: TGTGCCAGCAGCTTTCTGGGGGCAGACACTGAAGCTTTCTTT.

This chain connects TRBV18 to TRBJ2-1; no reliable D call. The CDR3 sequence is 16 residues long. Germline V lookup: CDR1 KGHSH, CDR2 LQKENI. Trimming removed 5 bases at V and 0 bases at J, with 14 bases between. CDR3 loop: CASSSQGPSSYNEQFF. The CDR3 DNA is TGTGCCAGCTCATCCCAAGGCCCTAGCTCCTACAATGAGCAGTTCTTC.

The chain has TRBV19 and TRBJ2-1; the D is unclear. The CDR3 contains 13 residues. CDR1 and CDR2 from the germline V gene are LNHDA and SQIVND (reference sequence). V dropped 8 bases and J dropped 0 bases, with 8 bases sitting between them. DNA for the CDR3: TGTGCCAGTTCCCCAAGCTCCTACAATGAGCAGTTCTTC. Amino acids: CASSPSSYNEQFF.

The chain is built from TRBV28 and TRBJ2-7, with TRBD1 identical over 7 bases. The germline gives CDR1 MDHEN, CDR2 SYDVKM. After removal of 5 bases from V and 7 bases from J, the junction contained 8 bases not matched to a gene. The length of the CDR3 is 13 residues. CDR3 nucleotide sequence: TGTGCCAGCAGTGACAGGGTCCCGGGGGAGCAGTACTTC. Translation: CASSDRVPGEQYF.

The chain recombines TRBV28 with TRBJ1-5; no clear D gene. The CDR3 runs to 13 residues. Deletions cut 2 bases from V and 9 bases from J, with 11 bases between. The germline CDR1 and CDR2 sequences are MDHEN and SYDVKM. The CDR3: CASSLAPPLPQHF. CDR3 nucleotides: TGTGCCAGCAGTTTAGCCCCCCCTCTGCCCCAGCATTTT.

CDR3 amino acids: CATSTGSGRAETQYF. The CDR3, as DNA: TGTGCCACCAGTACAGGTAGCGGGAGGGCGGAGACCCAGTACTTC. The rearrangement links TRBV24-1 to TRBJ2-5; 11 bases map to TRBD2. This CDR3 spans 15 amino acids. The V gene end was trimmed by 6 bases and the J gene end by 5 bases; junction bases not matched to a gene: 7. Germline-derived CDR1 and CDR2 are KGHDR and SFDVKD.

The V and J genes are TRBV5-4 and TRBJ2-2; TRBD2 matches at 12 bases. Germline V gene data show CDR1 as SGHNT and CDR2 as YYREEE (reference sequence). The CDR3 contains 16 residues. V gave up 4 bases and J gave up 6 bases; unmatched junction bases: 7. CDR3 residues: CASSDLAGGGSGELFF. CDR3 sequence (DNA): TGTGCCAGCAGCGACCTAGCGGGAGGGGGTTCCGGGGAGCTGTTTTTT.

This chain links TRBV28 with TRBJ2-3; TRBD2 aligns across 7 bases. Germline CDR1 is MDHEN and CDR2 is SYDVKM. CDR3 size: 15 residues. Trimming took 2 bases from V and 7 from J; bases not matched to a gene: 9. CDR3 region: CASSLSGTKVNTQYF. In nucleotides, the CDR3 is TGTGCCAGCAGTTTAAGTGGGACTAAAGTAAATACGCAGTATTTT.

CDR3 nucleotide sequence: TGTGCCAGCAGCCAAGATCGGGGGCCGACAGATACGCAGTATTTT. Its protein is CASSQDRGPTDTQYF. The chain employs TRBV3-1 (or the pseudogene TRBV3-2) and TRBJ2-3, with D perhaps being TRBD1 or TRBD2 (6 bases each). The germline gives CDR1 LGHDT, CDR2 YNNKEL (reference sequence). CDR3 size: 15 residues. V was clipped by 0 bases and J by 3 bases, with 10 bases between them.

The chain is built from TRBV27 and TRBJ2-5; 10 bases are a match to TRBD2. CDR1 and CDR2 from the germline V gene are MNHEY and SMNVEV (reference sequence). The trim removed 5 bases at V and 0 bases at J, leaving 3 bases unmatched. The CDR3 loop spans 15 amino acids. Here the CDR3 reads CASSPTSGYQETQYF. The CDR3 bases are TGTGCCAGCAGTCCGACTAGCGGGTACCAAGAGACCCAGTACTTC.

This clone was observed once. The genes are TRBV5-1 and TRBJ2-1; 9 positions agree with TRBD2. The CDR3 spans 15 residues. From germline, CDR1 is SGHRS and CDR2 YFSETQ. With 0 bases clipped from V and 9 bases from J, the junction kept 7 bases outside the gene matches. CDR3 sequence reads: CASSLAAGGGGEQFF. The CDR3 DNA reads as TGCGCCAGCAGCTTGGCGGCGGGAGGGGGAGGTGAGCAGTTCTTC.

V is TRBV20-1 and J is TRBJ1-4; D remains unclear. Germline assignment: CDR1 DFQATT and CDR2 SNEGSKA (reference sequence). This CDR3 contains 11 residues. V dropped 4 bases and J dropped 7 bases, with 7 bases sitting between them. The CDR3 DNA sequence: TGCAGTGCTAAGGGAGGTGAAAAACTGTTTTTT. Its protein is CSAKGGEKLFF.